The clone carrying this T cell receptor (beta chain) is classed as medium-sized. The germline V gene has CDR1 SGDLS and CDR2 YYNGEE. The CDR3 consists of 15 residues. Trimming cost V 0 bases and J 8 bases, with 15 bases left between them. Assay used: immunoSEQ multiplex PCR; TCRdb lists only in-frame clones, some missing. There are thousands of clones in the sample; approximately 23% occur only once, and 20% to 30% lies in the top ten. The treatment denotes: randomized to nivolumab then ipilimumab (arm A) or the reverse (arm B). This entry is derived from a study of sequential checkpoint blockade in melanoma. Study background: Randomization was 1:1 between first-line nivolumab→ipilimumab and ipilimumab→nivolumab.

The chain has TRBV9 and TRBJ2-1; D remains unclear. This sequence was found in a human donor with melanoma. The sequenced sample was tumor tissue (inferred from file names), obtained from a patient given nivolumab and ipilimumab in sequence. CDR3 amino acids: CASSVGGFVDDEQFF. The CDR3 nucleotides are TGTGCCAGCAGCGTAGGTGGGTTTGTAGACGATGAGCAGTTCTTC. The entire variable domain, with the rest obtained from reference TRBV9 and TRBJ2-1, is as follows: DSGVTQTPKHLITATGQRVTLRCSPRSGDLSVYWYQQSLDQGLQFLIQYYNGEERAKGNILERFSAQQFPDLHSELNLSSLELGDSALYFCASSVGGFVDDEQFFGPGTRLTVL.